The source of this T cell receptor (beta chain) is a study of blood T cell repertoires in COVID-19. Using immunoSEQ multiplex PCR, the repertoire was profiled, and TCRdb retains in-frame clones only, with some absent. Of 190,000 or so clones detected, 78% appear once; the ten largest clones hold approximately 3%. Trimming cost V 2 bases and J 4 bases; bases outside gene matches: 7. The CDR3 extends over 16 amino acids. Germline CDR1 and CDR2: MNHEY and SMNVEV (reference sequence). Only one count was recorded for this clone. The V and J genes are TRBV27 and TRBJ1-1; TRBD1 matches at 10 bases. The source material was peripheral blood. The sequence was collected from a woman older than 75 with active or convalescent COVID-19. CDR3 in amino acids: CASSLVTGGWGTEAFF. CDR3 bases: TGTGCCAGCAGTTTAGTGACAGGGGGCTGGGGCACTGAAGCTTTCTTT.